Below, 19 T cell receptor beta chains from the same sample are listed, as sequenced in a study of CD8 T cells in Susac syndrome. Reverse transcription used roughly 0.45 to 1 ug RNA and random hexamers. Each CDR3 protein is one row after TCRdb ran MiXCR on the immunoSEQ multiplex PCR reads. The sample has about 180,000 distinct CDR3 sequences, 94% seen once. The specimen sequenced was CD4+ T cells from PBMCs. All receptors derive from a human donor with Susac syndrome.

The chain carries TRBV6-2 or TRBV6-3 and TRBJ1-5; TRBD1 might be the D (6 bases). The CDR3 has 15 amino acids. CDR1 MNHEY and CDR2 SVGEGT come from the germline V gene. V lost 6 bases and J lost 3, with 15 bases in between. CDR3 DNA: TGTGCCAGCAGGACGCCACAGGGTCCCAATCAGCCCCAGCATTTT. Protein product: CASRTPQGPNQPQHF.

The chain has TRBV7-6 and TRBJ2-7, with 8 bases matching TRBD1. The CDR3 length is 15 residues. Per germline, CDR1 SGHVS and CDR2 FNYEAQ. With 1 base clipped from V and 3 bases from J, the junction kept 5 bases outside the gene matches. This chain's CDR3 is CASSLEAGQGYEQYF. The CDR3 nucleotides read TGTGCCAGCAGCTTAGAAGCAGGACAGGGCTACGAGCAGTACTTC. The variable domain in full, with the rest retrieved from reference TRBV7-6 and TRBJ2-7, is GAGVSQSPRYKVTKRGQDVALRCDPISGHVSLYWYRQALGQGPEFLTYFNYEAQQDKSGLPNDRFSAERPEGSISTLTIQRTEQRDSAMYRCASSLEAGQGYEQYFGPGTRLTVT.

The chain recombines TRBV11-2 with TRBJ1-3; D is uncertain. V was pared by 5 bases and J by 4 bases, with 9 bases between. The germline V gene has CDR1 SGHAT and CDR2 FQNNGV. The CDR3 covers 13 residues. The CDR3 here is CASSTDRGNTIYF. As DNA, the CDR3 is TGTGCCAGCAGCACGGACCGCGGAAACACCATATATTTT.

This chain uses TRBV20-1 with TRBJ1-1, with unresolved D. Trimming cost V 1 base and J 0 bases, with 6 bases left between them. Per germline, CDR1 DFQATT and CDR2 SNEGSKA (reference sequence). This CDR3 is 13 amino acids long. DNA of the CDR3: TGCAGTGCTAGAGCGAGCATGAACACTGAAGCTTTCTTT. Translation gives CSARASMNTEAFF.

V is TRBV5-1 and J is TRBJ2-1, with TRBD1 matching 7 bases. This CDR3 region has 13 residues. Germline V gene sequence: CDR1 SGHRS, CDR2 YFSETQ. Trimming at V came to 4 bases and at J to 10 bases, leaving 8 bases not matched to a gene. CDR3 region: CASSKTGVQEQFF. The CDR3 DNA is TGCGCCAGCAGCAAAACAGGGGTACAGGAGCAGTTCTTC.

CDR3 sequence: CASSRTGFRTDTQYF. Here the CDR3 DNA reads TGCGCCAGCAGCCGCACAGGTTTTCGCACAGATACGCAGTATTTT. This rearrangement joins TRBV4-3 to TRBJ2-3, with D tentatively TRBD1 (5 bases). V lost 4 bases and J lost 1, with 12 bases in between. From germline, CDR1 is LGHNA and CDR2 YSLEER. The CDR3 sequence is 15 residues long.

The chain recombines TRBV13 with TRBJ1-2; possible D gene TRBD1, 6 bases. The CDR3 consists of 12 residues. V was trimmed by 5 bases and J by 9 bases, leaving 13 bases between them. Germline CDR1 and CDR2: PRHDT and FYEKMQ (reference sequence). This chain's CDR3 is CASSLRQARYTF. In DNA, the CDR3 is TGTGCCAGCAGCCTCCGACAGGCCCGCTACACCTTC. Using reference TRBV13 and TRBJ1-2 for the parts outside the CDR3, the full variable domain is AAGVIQSPRHLIKEKRETATLKCYPIPRHDTVYWYQQGPGQDPQFLISFYEKMQSDKGSIPDRFSAQQFSDYHSELNMSSLELGDSALYFCASSLRQARYTFGSGTRLTVV.

The chain links TRBV10-3 to TRBJ2-7, with TRBD1 matching 11 bases. The V gene end was trimmed by 7 bases and the J gene end by 5 bases; junction bases not matched to a gene: 7. Germline CDR1 and CDR2: ENHRY and SYGVKD. The CDR3 sequence is 14 residues long. CDR3 sequence reads: CAIMGGQGGNEQYF. In DNA, the CDR3 is TGTGCCATCATGGGGGGACAGGGGGGCAACGAGCAGTACTTC.

The rearrangement uses TRBV10-3 and TRBJ1-1; no firm D call. V shed 8 bases and J shed 3 bases, with 16 bases lying between them. The CDR3 runs 14 residues. The germline gives CDR1 ENHRY, CDR2 SYGVKD. The CDR3 DNA is TGTGCCATCGGGTGGATCGGGCCGGACACTGAAGCTTTCTTT. As protein: CAIGWIGPDTEAFF.

The chain recombines TRBV6-5 with TRBJ1-3, with 10 positions matching TRBD1. Germline V gives CDR1 MNHEY, CDR2 SVGAGI. The CDR3 extends over 17 amino acids. V shed 2 bases and J 5 bases; nucleotides not matched to a gene: 9. CDR3 nucleotides: TGTGCCAGCAGTTACAACCTCGGGACAGGGGAAAGAAACACCATATATTTT. This sequence encodes CASSYNLGTGERNTIYF.

The chain carries TRBV2 and TRBJ2-5; 11 positions agree with TRBD1. Germline V lookup: CDR1 SNHLY, CDR2 FYNNEI. CDR3 length: 14 amino acids. J gave up 5 bases and V 5 bases, and 4 bases lay outside the gene matches. The CDR3: CASSQDRGLETQYF. Written as DNA, the CDR3 is TGTGCCAGCAGTCAGGACAGGGGGCTTGAGACCCAGTACTTC. Based on the CDR3 plus reference TRBV2 and TRBJ2-5, the full variable domain is EPEVTQTPSHQVTQMGQEVILRCVPISNHLYFYWYRQILGQKVEFLVSFYNNEISEKSEIFDDQFSVERPDGSNFTLKIRSTKLEDSAMYFCASSQDRGLETQYFGPGTRLLVL.

V is TRBV9 and J is TRBJ1-5, with D maybe TRBD1 (5 bases). This CDR3 region has 13 residues. With 3 bases removed from V and 6 bases from J, the gap between germline ends came to 10 bases. CDR1 SGDLS and CDR2 YYNGEE come from the germline V gene. CDR3 in DNA: TGTGCCAGCAGCGGGGGCGCTGGTCAGCCCCAGCATTTT. It yields the protein CASSGGAGQPQHF.

The rearrangement uses TRBV5-4 and TRBJ2-1; the D is unclear. Germline CDR1 is SGHNT and CDR2 is YYREEE (reference sequence). The V end lost 0 bases, the J end lost 8 bases, and 12 bases lay between the germline ends. The CDR3 sequence is 14 residues long. The CDR3 sequence: CASSLEVVAYEQFF. Written as DNA, the CDR3 is TGTGCCAGCAGCTTGGAGGTAGTTGCCTATGAGCAGTTCTTC.

The chain combines TRBV5-4 with TRBJ2-1; 9 nucleotides line up with TRBD2. The germline V gene has CDR1 SGHNT and CDR2 YYREEE (reference sequence). The CDR3 runs 16 residues. Losses at the gene ends were 4 bases for V and 8 bases for J; bases not matched to a gene: 13. CDR3 DNA: TGTGCCAGCAGCCGTCCTCAGGCGGGGGGGAACGATGAGCAGTTCTTC. This gives the protein CASSRPQAGGNDEQFF.

The V call is TRBV3-1, the J call TRBJ2-5, with unresolved D. Between the trimmed V and J ends, which lost 9 bases and 9 bases, there was a span of 14 bases. This CDR3 spans 11 amino acids. Germline loops: CDR1 LGHDT, CDR2 YNNKEL (reference sequence). The CDR3: CASMTGRAQYF. The DNA for the CDR3 is TGTGCCAGTATGACTGGACGGGCCCAGTACTTC.

V is TRBV29-1 and J is TRBJ1-4; TRBD1 matches at 8 bases. The germline V gene has CDR1 SQVTM and CDR2 ANQGSEA. The J segment lost 7 bases and the V segment lost 1 base, leaving 5 bases of the junction unmatched. The CDR3 sequence is 14 residues long. CDR3 in DNA: TGCAGCGTTGAAGGGGGACAGGACCCTGAAAAACTGTTTTTT. Translation gives CSVEGGQDPEKLFF.

This chain connects TRBV5-4 to TRBJ2-5; possible D gene TRBD2, 5 bases. Per germline, CDR1 SGHNT and CDR2 YYREEE (reference sequence). The CDR3 has 14 residues. Trimming cost V 2 bases and J 0 bases, with 8 bases left between them. The chain's CDR3 is CASSFRGHQETQYF. The DNA for the CDR3 is TGTGCCAGCAGCTTCCGAGGGCACCAAGAGACCCAGTACTTC.

The sample holds a few counts of this clonotype. This chain links TRBV11-2 with TRBJ1-5; 7 positions agree with TRBD1. The V and J ends lost 1 base and 4 bases, in that order; junction bases with no gene match: 4. CDR1 and CDR2 from the germline V gene are SGHAT and FQNNGV. The CDR3 extends over 15 amino acids. This CDR3 reads CASSLGGQQNQPQHF. The CDR3, as DNA: TGTGCCAGCAGCTTAGGGGGACAGCAGAATCAGCCCCAGCATTTT. The full variable domain, rest sourced from reference TRBV11-2 and TRBJ1-5, is EAGVAQSPRYKIIEKRQSVAFWCNPISGHATLYWYQQILGQGPKLLIQFQNNGVVDDSQLPKDRFSAERLKGVDSTLKIQPAKLEDSAVYLCASSLGGQQNQPQHFGDGTRLSIL.

The chain carries TRBV5-1 and TRBJ2-3; D gene ambiguous. This CDR3 contains 13 residues. Trimming stripped 3 bases from V and 0 bases from J, with 5 bases between. The germline gives CDR1 SGHRS, CDR2 YFSETQ. CDR3 in DNA: TGCGCCAGCAGCTCCTTTAGCACAGATACGCAGTATTTT. It is translated as CASSSFSTDTQYF.